Shown below are 27 T cell receptor beta chains from a single sample sequenced in a study of control samples from healthy donors and cancer patients. TCRdb keeps only in-frame clones here, not all; method: immunoSEQ multiplex PCR. The sample records about 69,000 clones, about 80% being singletons. The sample was PBMCs. The receptors here all came from a woman aged 50 to 60 with lung cancer.

This clone was observed a single time. The chain joins TRBV7-2 to TRBJ2-3; 8 positions match TRBD1. Unmatched junction bases numbered 9, after V lost 1 base and J lost 6 bases. The CDR3 extends over 16 amino acids. CDR1 is SGHTA and CDR2 is FQGNSA in the germline V gene. The CDR3 coding sequence is TGTGCCAGCAGCTTAGATCTCGGACAGGGACCTGATACGCAGTATTTT. It yields the protein CASSLDLGQGPDTQYF.

The genes are TRBV2 and TRBJ2-2; 8 bases match TRBD1. The CDR3 is 16 residues long. Germline trimming cut 8 bases from V and 5 bases from J; bases unmatched to any gene: 13. The V gene's germline CDR1 is SNHLY and CDR2 FYNNEI. Here the CDR3 reads CASRGQGSFWTGELFF. As DNA, the CDR3 is TGTGCCAGCCGAGGACAGGGCTCGTTTTGGACCGGGGAGCTGTTTTTT.

This clone appeared once. The chain recombines TRBV19 with TRBJ2-2; D is perhaps TRBD1 (5 bases). Germline V gives CDR1 LNHDA, CDR2 SQIVND (reference sequence). The V and J ends lost 7 bases and 4 bases respectively, with 10 bases between them. CDR3 size: 13 residues. DNA for the CDR3: TGTGCCAGTACCCCAGGGTTCACCGGGGAGCTGTTTTTT. Amino acids: CASTPGFTGELFF. Variable domain in full (rest from reference TRBV19 and TRBJ2-2): DGGITQSPKYLFRKEGQNVTLSCEQNLNHDAMYWYRQDPGQGLRLIYYSQIVNDFQKGDIAEGYSVSREKKESFPLTVTSAQKNPTAFYLCASTPGFTGELFFGEGSRLTVL.

The V gene is TRBV4-3, the J gene TRBJ1-2; D remains unclear. V lost 0 bases to trimming and J lost 1 base, with 9 bases between them. This CDR3 spans 15 amino acids. Germline loops: CDR1 LGHNA, CDR2 YSLEER. The chain's CDR3 is CASSQDSSVNYGYTF. The DNA of the CDR3 is TGCGCCAGCAGCCAAGATTCATCAGTTAACTATGGCTACACCTTC.

The gene calls are TRBV6-6 and TRBJ2-7; 7 positions match TRBD1. The CDR3 contains 14 residues. The germline CDR1 and CDR2 sequences are MNHNY and SVGAGI (reference sequence). V trimming: 0 bases; J trimming: 6 bases; junction bases outside the gene matches: 5. CDR3 region: CASSYSETGSEQYF. CDR3 DNA: TGTGCCAGCAGTTACTCTGAGACAGGGAGCGAGCAGTACTTC.

V is TRBV5-1 and J is TRBJ1-1, with 8 bases matching TRBD1. This CDR3 spans 16 amino acids. Germline loops: CDR1 SGHRS, CDR2 YFSETQ. Trimming took 4 bases from V and 4 from J; bases not matched to a gene: 12. CDR3 nucleotides: TGCGCCAGCAGCCTACAGGGGGGAGTTGAGGGCACTGAAGCTTTCTTT. It specifies CASSLQGGVEGTEAFF.

This chain links TRBV5-1 with TRBJ2-3, with D possibly matching TRBD2 (5 bases). Germline CDR1 is SGHRS and CDR2 is YFSETQ. The CDR3 is 13 amino acids. With 5 bases removed from V and 4 bases from J, the gap between germline ends came to 11 bases. CDR3 sequence (DNA): TGCGCCAGCAGGGTCGAGGGCGCAGATACGCAGTATTTT. Amino acid sequence: CASRVEGADTQYF.

V is TRBV28 and J is TRBJ2-3; 9 bases map to TRBD2. V lost 3 bases to trimming and J lost 0 bases; unmatched junction nucleotides: 7. Germline V gene lookup returns CDR1 MDHEN and CDR2 SYDVKM. The CDR3 consists of 17 residues. The CDR3: CASSFQRGATSTDTQYF. The CDR3 coding sequence is TGTGCCAGCAGTTTCCAGCGGGGGGCCACTAGCACAGATACGCAGTATTTT.

V and J are TRBV6-5 and TRBJ1-5; D not resolved. Germline CDR1 reads MNHEY; CDR2 reads SVGAGI. This CDR3 is 13 amino acids long. Trimming left V 8 bases short and J 0 bases short, with 8 bases between. CDR3 nucleotide sequence: TGTGCCAGCGAGGTCAGTAGCAATCAGCCCCAGCATTTT. It codes for CASEVSSNQPQHF.

The sample holds a few counts of this clone. The chain has TRBV4-2 and TRBJ2-7; D gene ambiguous. The germline V and J ends were trimmed by 1 base and 0 bases, with 7 bases remaining between them. This CDR3 comprises 14 residues. The germline V gene encodes CDR1 LGHNA and CDR2 YNFKEQ. As DNA, the CDR3 is TGTGCCAGCAGCCAAGGGACGTCCTCCTACGAGCAGTACTTC. This sequence encodes CASSQGTSSYEQYF.

This clone was detected a few times. The V and J genes are TRBV5-6 and TRBJ1-6; perhaps TRBD1 as D (6 bases). V shed 5 bases and J shed 9 bases, with 18 bases lying between them. The CDR3 has 15 amino acids. Looked up from germline, CDR1 is SGHDT and CDR2 is YYEEEE. The DNA for the CDR3 is TGTGCCAGCAGTGCCTGGACAGAACGATTTTCACCCCTCCACTTT. Translated: CASSAWTERFSPLHF.

This chain uses TRBV3-1 (or the pseudogene TRBV3-2) with TRBJ2-5; 7 bases agree with TRBD2. CDR1 and CDR2 from the germline V gene are LGHDT and YNNKEL (reference sequence). After removal of 0 bases from V and 2 bases from J, the junction contained 15 bases not matched to a gene. CDR3 length equals 19 residues. CDR3 amino acids: CASSQDNVIGREGQETQYF. The CDR3 DNA reads as TGTGCCAGCAGCCAAGATAATGTTATAGGAAGGGAGGGTCAAGAGACCCAGTACTTC.

For the CDR3, the DNA is TGTGCCAGCAGTGAAGCAAGGGGACGACCCCTCCACTTT. As protein: CASSEARGRPLHF. V gene TRBV6-1 combines with J gene TRBJ1-6; perhaps TRBD1 as D (5 bases). The V end was cut by 0 bases, the J end by 12 bases, with 9 bases between. Germline V gives CDR1 MNHNS, CDR2 SASEGT. This CDR3 is built from 13 residues.

The gene calls are TRBV7-2 and TRBJ1-1; tentative D call: TRBD1 (5 bases). The CDR3 is 15 amino acids. Trimming cost V 5 bases and J 3 bases, with 16 bases left between them. Germline lookup yields CDR1 SGHTA and CDR2 FQGNSA. Here the CDR3 reads CASSVLGPRDTEAFF. Here the CDR3 DNA reads TGTGCCAGCAGCGTCCTTGGCCCCAGGGACACTGAAGCTTTCTTT.

J is TRBJ2-7 and V is TRBV10-1; D perhaps matches TRBD1 (5 bases). The germline V gene has CDR1 WNHNN and CDR2 SYGVQD (reference sequence). There are 13 residues in the CDR3. V lost 5 bases to trimming and J lost 3 bases, with 11 bases between them. CDR3 sequence (DNA): TGCGCCAGCAGTCCGACAACAGGCTACGAGCAGTACTTC. Its protein is CASSPTTGYEQYF.

This clone was found once. At one boundary the junction diverges from the germline segment, which might be a read error. The chain links TRBV30 to TRBJ1-2, with a tentative D call TRBD1 (5 bases). Germline CDR1 GTSNPN, CDR2 SVGIG (reference sequence). The CDR3 spans 13 residues. As DNA, the CDR3 is TGTGCCTGGAGTGGCTCAGGGAGAGCAACGGATGAGTTC. Encoded protein: CAWSGSGRATDEF.

This clone was detected once. The genes are TRBV7-2 and TRBJ1-2; D not certain. In germline, CDR1 is SGHTA, CDR2 FQGNSA. The V and J ends lost 5 bases and 0 bases respectively, with 10 bases between them. The length of the CDR3 is 14 residues. The DNA for the CDR3 is TGTGCCAGCAGCCTTCGACAACCTAACTATGGCTACACCTTC. This gives the protein CASSLRQPNYGYTF.

This clone came up a few times. The V and J genes are TRBV7-6 and TRBJ1-1, with D hard to call. The germline V and J ends were trimmed by 4 bases and 3 bases, with 15 bases remaining between them. CDR1 and CDR2 from the germline V gene are SGHVS and FNYEAQ. This CDR3 has 15 amino acids. This CDR3 is CASSSRASWDTEAFF. The CDR3 DNA reads TGTGCCAGCAGCTCACGGGCCTCCTGGGACACTGAAGCTTTCTTT.

The chain recombines TRBV30 with TRBJ1-2; 11 positions agree with TRBD1. Germline trimming cut 0 bases from V and 4 bases from J; bases unmatched to any gene: 10. Germline V CDR1 and CDR2: GTSNPN, SVGIG (reference sequence). This CDR3 has 17 amino acids. CDR3 nucleotide sequence: TGTGCCTGGAGTGTCGGGGACAGGGGGATATCCCCCTATGGCTACACCTTC. Protein: CAWSVGDRGISPYGYTF.

CDR3 sequence: CASSASPGFIENTIYF. CDR3 sequence (DNA): TGCGCCAGCAGCGCATCCCCGGGGTTTATAGAAAACACCATATATTTT. The genes are TRBV4-3 and TRBJ1-3; D remains unclear. V gave up 5 bases and J gave up 6 bases, with 20 bases separating them. The germline gives CDR1 LGHNA, CDR2 YSLEER. The CDR3 sequence is 16 residues long.

The chain joins TRBV9 to TRBJ1-1; D gene unclear. The CDR3 runs to 15 residues. Germline V CDR1 and CDR2: SGDLS, YYNGEE. Trimming removed 0 bases from V and 4 bases from J, with 13 bases in between. In nucleotides, the CDR3 is TGTGCCAGCAGCGTAGGAACGGGGAGAGGCACTGAAGCTTTCTTT. Amino acid sequence: CASSVGTGRGTEAFF.

The rearrangement joins TRBV19 to TRBJ1-1; tentatively, D is TRBD1 (6 bases). Germline CDR1 reads LNHDA; CDR2 reads SQIVND (reference sequence). The CDR3 runs to 14 residues. Trimming shortened V by 5 bases and J by 5 bases, and 15 bases separated the two germline ends. CDR3 amino acids: CASSPTTGITEAFF. CDR3 coding DNA: TGTGCCAGTAGTCCCACAACAGGGATTACTGAAGCTTTCTTT.

This clone was seen a single time. The gene calls are TRBV7-2 and TRBJ2-3; 9 nucleotides line up with TRBD2. The CDR3 is 15 amino acids. The junction had 4 bases not matched to a gene; V was cut back by 3 bases and J by 3 bases. Per germline, CDR1 SGHTA and CDR2 FQGNSA. The CDR3 protein is CASSFSGGLTDTQYF. DNA of the CDR3: TGTGCCAGCAGCTTTAGCGGGGGACTAACAGATACGCAGTATTTT. The complete variable domain, with remaining parts taken from reference TRBV7-2 and TRBJ2-3, reads GAGVSQSPSNKVTEKGKDVELRCDPISGHTALYWYRQSLGQGLEFLIYFQGNSAPDKSGLPSDRFSAERTGGSVSTLTIQRTQQEDSAVYLCASSFSGGLTDTQYFGPGTRLTVL.

The chain uses TRBV7-2 and TRBJ2-1; D perhaps matches TRBD2 (5 bases). Trimming took off 1 base at V and 2 bases at J, with 9 bases between the two ends. Germline values: CDR1 SGHTA, CDR2 FQGNSA. This CDR3 spans 15 amino acids. As DNA, the CDR3 is TGTGCCAGCAGCTTAGGGACTCTCACCTACAATGAGCAGTTCTTC. Amino acids: CASSLGTLTYNEQFF.

The rearrangement joins TRBV29-1 to TRBJ1-1, with D perhaps matching TRBD1 (5 bases). CDR1 SQVTM and CDR2 ANQGSEA come from the germline V gene. The length of the CDR3 is 12 residues. Trimming removed 4 bases from V and 2 bases from J, with 8 bases in between. CDR3 residues: CSVAGANTEAFF. CDR3 coding DNA: TGCAGCGTTGCCGGGGCCAACACTGAAGCTTTCTTT. Full variable domain (missing parts from reference TRBV29-1 and TRBJ1-1): SAVISQKPSRDICQRGTSLTIQCQVDSQVTMMFWYRQQPGQSLTLIATANQGSEATYESGFVIDKFPISRPNLTFSTLTVSNMSPEDSSIYLCSVAGANTEAFFGQGTRLTVV.

A few counts support this clone. The chain carries TRBV15 and TRBJ2-1; D tentatively reads TRBD1 or TRBD2 (5 bases each). The germline V and J ends were trimmed by 1 base and 5 bases, with 15 bases remaining between them. Germline assignment: CDR1 LNHNV and CDR2 YYDKDF (reference sequence). This CDR3 is built from 16 residues. CDR3 sequence: CATSRVEGRIDNEQFF. The CDR3 DNA reads as TGTGCCACCAGCAGAGTTGAGGGACGGATTGACAATGAGCAGTTCTTC. Variable domain in full (rest from reference TRBV15 and TRBJ2-1): DAMVIQNPRYQVTQFGKPVTLSCSQTLNHNVMYWYQQKSSQAPKLLFHYYDKDFNNEADTPDNFQSRRPNTSFCFLDIRSPGLGDTAMYLCATSRVEGRIDNEQFFGPGTRLTVL.

This chain uses TRBV19 with TRBJ1-6; D possibly corresponds to TRBD1 (5 bases). Between the trimmed V and J ends, which lost 5 bases and 8 bases, there was a span of 16 bases. The CDR3 has 15 amino acids. The germline gives CDR1 LNHDA, CDR2 SQIVND (reference sequence). The CDR3 DNA reads TGTGCCAGTAGTTACGCCAGGGCAATCGATTCACCCCTCCACTTT. Protein sequence: CASSYARAIDSPLHF.